These 5 T cell receptor beta chains share one sample of origin, sequenced in a study of blood T cell repertoires in COVID-19. Using immunoSEQ multiplex PCR, the repertoire was profiled, and TCRdb retains in-frame clones only, with some absent. The data show roughly 330,000 clones, roughly 82% seen once. Sequenced material: peripheral blood. Source of these receptors: a woman aged 50 to 60 with acute or convalescent COVID-19.

This clone showed up just a few times. This sequence joins TRBV18 and TRBJ1-2, with D possibly matching TRBD1 (6 bases). The germline gives CDR1 KGHSH, CDR2 LQKENI. The germline V and J ends were trimmed by 2 bases and 5 bases, with 15 bases remaining between them. The CDR3 consists of 15 residues. CDR3 region: CASSPVETGGYGYTF. In DNA, the CDR3 is TGTGCCAGCTCACCAGTGGAGACAGGAGGATATGGCTACACCTTC.

The chain is built from TRBV7-9 and TRBJ2-6; 7 bases are a match to TRBD1. V was clipped by 5 bases and J by 5 bases; unmatched bases: 6. Germline V lookup: CDR1 SEHNR, CDR2 FQNEAQ (reference sequence). The CDR3 loop spans 15 amino acids. DNA for the CDR3: TGTGCCAGCAGCCCAACAGGGGCTAGGGCCAACGTCCTGACTTTC. Encoded protein: CASSPTGARANVLTF.

The chain combines TRBV19 with TRBJ2-2; 9 bases fit TRBD1. In germline, CDR1 is LNHDA, CDR2 SQIVND (reference sequence). Unmatched junction bases numbered 13, after V lost 8 bases and J lost 9 bases. The CDR3 has 15 amino acids. CDR3 DNA: TGTGCCAGTGCCGCGACCTTACAGGGGGCCAGGGAGCTGTTTTTT. Its translation is CASAATLQGARELFF.

The genes are TRBV6-4 and TRBJ2-7; possible D gene TRBD2, 5 bases. Trimming took 6 bases from V and 5 from J, leaving 14 bases between them. Germline CDR1 MRHNA, CDR2 SNTAGT. The CDR3 runs to 13 residues. The CDR3 loop reads CASSFSLAHEQYF. CDR3 sequence (DNA): TGTGCCAGCAGCTTTTCCCTAGCCCACGAGCAGTACTTC.

The chain joins TRBV7-8 to TRBJ1-1; tentative D call: TRBD1 (5 bases). V was trimmed by 5 bases and J by 4 bases, leaving 17 bases between them. The CDR3 is 15 residues long. CDR1 and CDR2 (germline): SGHVS, FQNEAQ. This CDR3 is CASSARGGSGTEAFF. Here the CDR3 DNA reads TGTGCCAGCAGCGCGCGGGGGGGTAGTGGCACTGAAGCTTTCTTT.